The 25 T cell receptor beta chains reported below all come from one sample, sequenced in a study of blood T cell repertoires in COVID-19. The protocol was immunoSEQ multiplex PCR, while the TCRdb copy is restricted to in-frame clones and leaves out a portion. This sample has some 52,000 clones; 86% occur once, and the top ten carry 28%. Sequencing was carried out using peripheral blood. These receptors originate from a human donor in a cohort sampled during active COVID-19.

The chain uses TRBV7-2 and TRBJ1-2; tentatively, D is TRBD1 (6 bases). The CDR3 is 13 residues long. CDR1 and CDR2 from the germline V gene are SGHTA and FQGNSA. The V and J ends lost 1 base and 5 bases respectively, with 8 bases between them. DNA of the CDR3: TGTGCCAGCAGCTTAGTACAGGGTTATGGCTACACCTTC. This translates into CASSLVQGYGYTF.

The chain employs TRBV5-1 and TRBJ2-2; TRBD2 matches 8 bases. CDR1 SGHRS and CDR2 YFSETQ come from the germline V gene. The CDR3 sequence is 15 residues long. The junction had 5 bases not matched to a gene; V was cut back by 0 bases and J by 7 bases. CDR3 protein: CASSLERTSFGELFF. In nucleotides, the CDR3 is TGCGCCAGCAGCTTGGAAAGGACTAGCTTCGGGGAGCTGTTTTTT.

The chain combines TRBV24-1 with TRBJ2-2, with D possibly matching TRBD1 (6 bases). Germline V CDR1 and CDR2: KGHDR, SFDVKD. V was shortened by 1 base and J by 1 base, with 6 bases between the two germline ends. CDR3 length equals 15 residues. The CDR3, as DNA: TGTGCCACCAGTGATTTCAGGGGGAACACCGGGGAGCTGTTTTTT. Translating gives CATSDFRGNTGELFF.

V usage is TRBV6-1 and J usage is TRBJ2-4; 9 bases are shared with TRBD2. The CDR3 has 16 residues. CDR1 is MNHNS, CDR2 SASEGT, per germline. After removal of 3 bases from V and 6 bases from J, the junction contained 9 bases not matched to a gene. In DNA, the CDR3 is TGTGCCAGCAGTGAGGATGGCGGGGGGGCCGGAAACATTCAGTACTTC. Encoded protein: CASSEDGGGAGNIQYF.

The rearrangement links TRBV9 to TRBJ2-3, with D perhaps TRBD2 (5 bases). Germline-derived CDR1 and CDR2 are SGDLS and YYNGEE. V was cut by 6 bases and J by 3 bases, with 17 bases left in between. The CDR3 runs 15 residues. The CDR3 DNA reads TGTGCCAGCAAAAGGAGTAGCGAGACAACAGATACGCAGTATTTT. Its translation is CASKRSSETTDTQYF.

This clone was counted between two and nine times. The chain recombines TRBV27 with TRBJ2-3, with D maybe TRBD1 (6 bases). The CDR3 sequence is 13 residues long. Trimming removed 8 bases at V and 4 bases at J, with 13 bases between. The germline V gene has CDR1 MNHEY and CDR2 SMNVEV (reference sequence). CDR3 sequence: CASGGQASDTQYF. CDR3 nucleotides: TGTGCCAGCGGGGGCCAGGCTTCAGATACGCAGTATTTT.

The V gene is TRBV7-9, the J gene TRBJ1-1; 8 nucleotides align to TRBD1. V gave up 3 bases and J gave up 1 base; unmatched junction bases: 7. This CDR3 spans 16 amino acids. Germline V gene data show CDR1 as SEHNR and CDR2 as FQNEAQ (reference sequence). The CDR3 protein is CASSFITGGTNTEAFF. The CDR3 DNA sequence: TGTGCCAGCAGCTTTATCACAGGGGGGACGAACACTGAAGCTTTCTTT. The variable domain in full, completed from reference TRBV7-9 and TRBJ1-1, reads DTGVSQNPRHKITKRGQNVTFRCDPISEHNRLYWYRQTLGQGPEFLTYFQNEAQLEKSRLLSDRFSAERPKGSFSTLEIQRTEQGDSAMYLCASSFITGGTNTEAFFGQGTRLTVV.

This clone has only a few counts. The chain couples TRBV2 to TRBJ2-7; 7 nucleotides match TRBD2. CDR1 and CDR2 from the germline V gene are SNHLY and FYNNEI. Unmatched junction bases numbered 3, after V lost 4 bases and J lost 0 bases. This CDR3 has 14 residues. The CDR3 region is CASSVGGSSYEQYF. CDR3 in DNA: TGTGCCAGCAGTGTAGGCGGGAGCTCCTACGAGCAGTACTTC.

V usage is TRBV19 and J usage is TRBJ1-1, with TRBD1 matching over 7 bases. The germline CDR1 and CDR2 sequences are LNHDA and SQIVND (reference sequence). The J segment lost 1 base and the V segment lost 5 bases, leaving 4 bases of the junction unmatched. The CDR3 extends over 14 amino acids. In DNA form, the CDR3 reads TGTGCCAGTAGTTCGGGACAGAGGAACACTGAAGCTTTCTTT. The encoded protein is CASSSGQRNTEAFF.

This chain links TRBV7-2 with TRBJ2-6; weak D call: TRBD2 (5 bases). Germline CDR1 and CDR2: SGHTA and FQGNSA. The V gene lost 1 base and the J gene lost 0 bases, with 13 bases spanning the gap. The CDR3 covers 18 residues. The CDR3 bases are TGTGCCAGCAGCTTAGACACCCAGCGGAGCTCTGGGGCCAACGTCCTGACTTTC. Amino acids: CASSLDTQRSSGANVLTF.

The chain combines TRBV6-6 with TRBJ1-6; no firm D call. This CDR3 has 15 residues. The V end lost 2 bases, the J end lost 2 bases, and 7 bases lay between the germline ends. Germline V lookup: CDR1 MNHNY, CDR2 SVGAGI (reference sequence). The CDR3 bases are TGTGCCAGCAGTTACGAGGAGGCCTATAATTCACCCCTCCACTTT. Amino acid sequence: CASSYEEAYNSPLHF.

This sequence joins TRBV29-1 and TRBJ2-5, with a possible D match to TRBD1 (6 bases). CDR3 length equals 12 residues. Germline lookup yields CDR1 SQVTM and CDR2 ANQGSEA. V was shortened by 3 bases and J by 5 bases, with 10 bases between the two germline ends. The DNA of the CDR3 is TGCAGCGTTGATCAGGGGCGGGAGACCCAGTACTTC. This translates into CSVDQGRETQYF.

On this clone: The same CDR3 can be traced to other DNA sequences in this sample. The chain uses TRBV5-1 and TRBJ2-7; D might be TRBD2 (6 bases). The length of the CDR3 is 13 residues. Trimming took off 0 bases at V and 5 bases at J, with 9 bases between the two ends. Germline V gives CDR1 SGHRS, CDR2 YFSETQ. DNA of the CDR3: TGCGCCAGCAGCTTGGCTGGGGGGAACGAGCAGTACTTC. It encodes CASSLAGGNEQYF.

This sequence joins TRBV28 and TRBJ2-2; weak D call: TRBD1 (5 bases). The CDR3 consists of 17 residues. Germline CDR1 is MDHEN and CDR2 is SYDVKM. Trimming shortened V by 3 bases and J by 3 bases, and 17 bases separated the two germline ends. The CDR3 loop is CASSFRLDSYYTGELFF. The CDR3 nucleotides read TGTGCCAGCAGTTTCAGGTTAGACAGCTATTACACCGGGGAGCTGTTTTTT.

Only a few counts were recorded for this clone. The rearrangement uses TRBV7-3 and TRBJ1-6; TRBD1 matches 8 bases. Germline CDR1 reads SGHTA; CDR2 reads FQGTGA. Unmatched junction bases numbered 6, after V lost 5 bases and J lost 6 bases. CDR3 length equals 15 residues. The CDR3, as DNA: TGTGCCAGCAGCCTGGGGGACAGGCCTAATTCACCCCTCCACTTT. As protein: CASSLGDRPNSPLHF.

Notes on this clone: Distinct nucleotide sequences in the sample also encode this CDR3. This chain links TRBV4-1 with TRBJ1-1; D might be TRBD1 (6 bases). The CDR3 covers 14 residues. CDR1 MGHRA and CDR2 YSYEKL come from the germline V gene. Trimming pared 3 bases from V and 3 bases from J, leaving 11 bases between. In DNA, the CDR3 is TGCGCCAGCAGCCAGGCAGACAGGTACACTGAAGCTTTCTTT. As protein: CASSQADRYTEAFF.

V gene TRBV5-1 combines with J gene TRBJ2-6, with 10 bases lining up with TRBD1. The germline gives CDR1 SGHRS, CDR2 YFSETQ. Trimming at V came to 2 bases and at J to 2 bases, leaving 1 base not matched to a gene. The CDR3 has 16 residues. As DNA, the CDR3 is TGCGCCAGCAGCTTAGGGACAGGGGCTGGGGCCAACGTCCTGACTTTC. Protein: CASSLGTGAGANVLTF.

V usage is TRBV19 and J usage is TRBJ1-5, with D perhaps matching TRBD1 (5 bases). CDR1 is LNHDA, CDR2 SQIVND, per germline (reference sequence). Trimming shortened V by 5 bases and J by 5 bases, and 16 bases separated the two germline ends. This CDR3 region has 15 residues. CDR3 sequence: CASSDPRVNYQPQHF. CDR3 in DNA: TGTGCCAGTAGTGACCCCAGGGTAAATTATCAGCCCCAGCATTTT.

The gene calls are TRBV28 and TRBJ2-7, with D possibly matching TRBD2 (6 bases). Germline V gives CDR1 MDHEN, CDR2 SYDVKM. V lost 10 bases to trimming and J lost 3 bases, with 13 bases between them. This CDR3 comprises 12 residues. The CDR3 region has the DNA TGTGCCACCTCTAGCGACCACTACGAGCAGTACTTC. Translated: CATSSDHYEQYF.

Written as DNA, the CDR3 is TGTGCCAGCAGCCAACTCGACAGTCAGCCCCAGCATTTT. Translation gives CASSQLDSQPQHF. The gene calls are TRBV3-1 (or the pseudogene TRBV3-2) and TRBJ1-5; weak D call: TRBD1 (5 bases). The CDR3 is 13 residues long. V lost 2 bases and J 6 bases, leaving 8 bases between the germline ends. Per germline, CDR1 LGHDT and CDR2 YNNKEL (reference sequence).

This clone was picked up one time. This chain joins TRBV2 and TRBJ2-7, with TRBD2 identical over 12 bases. CDR3 length: 14 amino acids. CDR1 and CDR2 from the germline V gene are SNHLY and FYNNEI. Unmatched junction bases numbered 7, after V lost 10 bases and J lost 3 bases. The CDR3, as DNA: TGTGCCACCTACCCGGGACTAGCGGGCTACGAGCAGTACTTC. It encodes CATYPGLAGYEQYF.

This clone occurred a few times. J is TRBJ2-7 and V is TRBV5-6, with D possibly matching TRBD2 (6 bases). V gave up 6 bases and J gave up 1 base, with 8 bases separating them. This CDR3 region has 12 residues. CDR1 is SGHDT, CDR2 YYEEEE, per germline. The CDR3: CASKRESYEQYF. The CDR3 DNA is TGTGCCAGCAAACGGGAGTCCTACGAGCAGTACTTC.

The chain recombines TRBV7-9 with TRBJ2-5, with D unresolved. The length of the CDR3 is 15 residues. Germline-derived CDR1 and CDR2 are SEHNR and FQNEAQ (reference sequence). V shed 1 base and J shed 0 bases, with 9 bases lying between them. The CDR3 sequence is CASSLGALYQETQYF. CDR3 coding DNA: TGTGCCAGCAGCTTAGGGGCACTGTACCAAGAGACCCAGTACTTC.

The chain couples TRBV6-6 to TRBJ1-1; D unresolved. Germline V gene sequence: CDR1 MNHNY, CDR2 SVGAGI (reference sequence). The CDR3 sequence is 11 residues long. The germline V and J ends were trimmed by 6 bases and 10 bases, with 12 bases remaining between them. CDR3 in DNA: TGTGCCAGCAGGACTACCAAAGGAGCTTTCTTT. Protein sequence: CASRTTKGAFF.

The chain employs TRBV5-1 and TRBJ2-7; D may be TRBD1 (6 bases). This CDR3 comprises 13 residues. Germline values: CDR1 SGHRS, CDR2 YFSETQ. Between the trimmed V and J ends, which lost 5 bases and 3 bases, there was a span of 12 bases. CDR3 bases: TGCGCCAGCAGGAAAACAGGGAACTACGAGCAGTACTTC. It specifies CASRKTGNYEQYF.